What follows describes a single TCR beta chain. The protocol was immunoSEQ multiplex PCR, while the TCRdb copy is restricted to in-frame clones and leaves out a portion. The data contain about 74,000 clones, 95% of them seen just once; the ten biggest clones take up roughly 0.25%. These data belong to a study of technical replicates of blood from a few donors. This CDR3 spans 13 amino acids. V dropped 0 bases and J dropped 8; count of bases not matched to a gene: 1. Germline assignment: CDR1 SGHRS and CDR2 YFSETQ. V is TRBV5-1 and J is TRBJ1-4; 7 bases are shared with TRBD1. The receptor comes from a human donor in good health. The specimen sequenced was T cells isolated from PBMCs. CDR3 nucleotides: TGCGCCAGCAGCTTGGAGGGGGCCGAAAAACTGTTTTTT. Its protein is CASSLEGAEKLFF.